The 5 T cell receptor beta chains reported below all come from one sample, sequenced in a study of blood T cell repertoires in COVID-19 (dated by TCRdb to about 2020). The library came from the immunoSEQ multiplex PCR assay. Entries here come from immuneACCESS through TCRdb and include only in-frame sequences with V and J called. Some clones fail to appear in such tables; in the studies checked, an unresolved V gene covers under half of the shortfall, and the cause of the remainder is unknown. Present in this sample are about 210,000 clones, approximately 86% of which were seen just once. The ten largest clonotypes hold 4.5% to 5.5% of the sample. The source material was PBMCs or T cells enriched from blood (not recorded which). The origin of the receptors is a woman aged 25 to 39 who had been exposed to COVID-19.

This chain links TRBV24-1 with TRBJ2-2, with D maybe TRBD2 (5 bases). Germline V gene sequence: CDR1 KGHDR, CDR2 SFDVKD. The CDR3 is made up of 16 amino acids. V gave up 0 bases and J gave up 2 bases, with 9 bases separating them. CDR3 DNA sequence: TGTGCCACCAGTGATTTGCCGGACTTAAACACCGGGGAGCTGTTTTTT. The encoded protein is CATSDLPDLNTGELFF.

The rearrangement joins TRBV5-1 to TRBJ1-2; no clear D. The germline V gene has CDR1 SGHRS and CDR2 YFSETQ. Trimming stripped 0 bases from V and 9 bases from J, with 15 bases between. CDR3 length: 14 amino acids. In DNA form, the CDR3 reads TGCGCCAGCAGCTTGGGGCAGGCCTATGGTAGCTACACCTTC. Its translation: CASSLGQAYGSYTF.

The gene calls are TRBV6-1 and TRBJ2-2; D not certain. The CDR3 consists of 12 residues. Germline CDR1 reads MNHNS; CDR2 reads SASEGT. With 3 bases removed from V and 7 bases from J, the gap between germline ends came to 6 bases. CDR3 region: CASSDFRGELFF. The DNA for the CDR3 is TGTGCCAGCAGTGATTTTCGCGGGGAGCTGTTTTTT.

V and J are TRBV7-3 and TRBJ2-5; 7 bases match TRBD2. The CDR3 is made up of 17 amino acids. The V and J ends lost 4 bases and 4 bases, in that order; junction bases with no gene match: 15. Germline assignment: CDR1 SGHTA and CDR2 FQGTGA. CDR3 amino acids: CASSSHGASGGRETQYF. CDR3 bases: TGTGCCAGCAGCTCCCACGGGGCTAGCGGCGGACGAGAGACCCAGTACTTC.

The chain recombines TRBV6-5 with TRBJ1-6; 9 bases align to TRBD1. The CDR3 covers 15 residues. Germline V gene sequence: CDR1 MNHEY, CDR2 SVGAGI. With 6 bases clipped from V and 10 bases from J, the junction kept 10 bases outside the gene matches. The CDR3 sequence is CASRAGQGLGSPLHF. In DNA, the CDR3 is TGTGCCAGCAGAGCGGGACAGGGACTAGGATCACCCCTCCACTTT.